This T cell receptor beta chain was observed in a study of T cells in Graves' hyperthyroidism and ophthalmopathy. CDR3 size: 14 residues. CDR1 SNHLY and CDR2 FYNNEI come from the germline V gene. V gave up 6 bases and J gave up 8 bases, with 19 bases separating them. TCR beta CDR3 sequences were amplified from RNA transcripts. The HTBI set primed first-round TCR CDR3 RT-PCR. MiXCR, applied by TCRdb to the multiplex PCR reads, yields one record per CDR3 protein. The repertoire holds fewer than 650,000 distinct CDR3 sequences, about 14% seen once, with 14% in the top ten. This clonotype occurred many times.

Sequenced input: blood. This chain joins TRBV2 and TRBJ1-2; D is possibly TRBD1 (5 bases). The clonotype was recovered from a woman in her forties with Graves' hyperthyroidism. The CDR3 sequence is CASRPAPGPLGYTF. Here the CDR3 DNA reads TGTGCCAGCAGGCCGGCCCCGGGGCCTTTGGGCTACACCTTC. The full variable domain, in which reference TRBV2 and TRBJ1-2 provide the parts outside the CDR3, is EPEVTQTPSHQVTQMGQEVILRCVPISNHLYFYWYRQILGQKVEFLVSFYNNEISEKSEIFDDQFSVERPDGSNFTLKIRSTKLEDSAMYFCASRPAPGPLGYTFGSGTRLTVV.